The 2 T cell receptor beta chains below were found in one sample sequenced in a study of blood T cell repertoires in COVID-19. Libraries were prepared by immunoSEQ multiplex PCR; TCRdb keeps only in-frame clonotypes and omits some of them. The profile shows 150,000 to 200,000 clones, more than 85% of them singletons. Material: PBMCs or T cells enriched from blood (not recorded which). These receptors were taken from a human donor with acute COVID-19. The donor label of this sample is uncertain.

The CDR3 DNA is TGTGCCAGTAGTATTCGGAGGGACTATGGCTACACCTTC. Protein sequence: CASSIRRDYGYTF. The V call is TRBV19, the J call TRBJ1-2, with no clear D. Per germline, CDR1 LNHDA and CDR2 SQIVND (reference sequence). V shed 3 bases and J shed 3 bases, with 8 bases lying between them. The CDR3 is 13 amino acids.

The chain combines TRBV7-3 with TRBJ2-1; 7 bases align to TRBD2. V lost 5 bases, J lost 4 bases, and 11 bases stayed unmatched. The CDR3 totals 16 residues. CDR1 is SGHTA, CDR2 FQGTGA, per germline. The CDR3 nucleotides are TGTGCCAGCAGCCCATCGTCGGGTAGCGGGTACAATGAGCAGTTCTTC. This codes for CASSPSSGSGYNEQFF.